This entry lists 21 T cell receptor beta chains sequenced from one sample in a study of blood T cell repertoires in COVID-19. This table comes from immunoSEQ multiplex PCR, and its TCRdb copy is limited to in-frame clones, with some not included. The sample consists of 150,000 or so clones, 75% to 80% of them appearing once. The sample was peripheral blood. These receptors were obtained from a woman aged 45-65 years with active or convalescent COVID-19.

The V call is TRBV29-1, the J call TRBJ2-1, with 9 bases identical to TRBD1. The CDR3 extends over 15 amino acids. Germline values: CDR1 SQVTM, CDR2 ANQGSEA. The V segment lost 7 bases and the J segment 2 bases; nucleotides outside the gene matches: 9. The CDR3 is CSDQGRTGAYNEQFF. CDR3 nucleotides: TGCAGCGATCAAGGGAGGACAGGGGCCTACAATGAGCAGTTCTTC.

The chain's CDR3 is CASSLPAEAANYGYTF. In DNA, the CDR3 is TGTGCCAGCAGTTTACCCGCGGAGGCCGCTAACTATGGCTACACCTTC. This chain joins TRBV28 and TRBJ1-2, with D hard to call. Germline loops: CDR1 MDHEN, CDR2 SYDVKM. Trimming cost V 2 bases and J 0 bases, with 13 bases left between them. There are 16 residues in the CDR3.

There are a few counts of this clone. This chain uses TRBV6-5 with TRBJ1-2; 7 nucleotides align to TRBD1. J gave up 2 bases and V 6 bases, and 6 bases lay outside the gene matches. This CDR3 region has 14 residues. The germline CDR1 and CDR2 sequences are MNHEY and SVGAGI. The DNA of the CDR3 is TGTGCCAGCAGCATCGACAGGGCAAACTATGGCTACACCTTC. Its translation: CASSIDRANYGYTF.

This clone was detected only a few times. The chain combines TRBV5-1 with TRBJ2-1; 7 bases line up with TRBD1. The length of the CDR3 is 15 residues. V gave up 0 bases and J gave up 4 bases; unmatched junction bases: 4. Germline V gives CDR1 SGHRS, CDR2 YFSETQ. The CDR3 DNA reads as TGCGCCAGCAGCTTGGAAGGGACAGTATACAATGAGCAGTTCTTC. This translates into CASSLEGTVYNEQFF.

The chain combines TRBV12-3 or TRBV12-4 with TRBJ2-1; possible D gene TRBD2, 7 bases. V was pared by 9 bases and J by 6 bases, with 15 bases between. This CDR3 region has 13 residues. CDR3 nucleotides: TGTGCCAGGACTGAGGGGGGGGGCAATGAGCAGTTCTTC. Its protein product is CARTEGGGNEQFF.

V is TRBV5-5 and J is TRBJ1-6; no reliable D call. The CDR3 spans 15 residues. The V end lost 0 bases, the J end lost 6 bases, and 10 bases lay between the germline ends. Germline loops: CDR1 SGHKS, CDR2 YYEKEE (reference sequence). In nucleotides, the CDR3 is TGTGCCAGCAGCTTGGGGCGGAAATTTAATTCACCCCTCCACTTT. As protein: CASSLGRKFNSPLHF.

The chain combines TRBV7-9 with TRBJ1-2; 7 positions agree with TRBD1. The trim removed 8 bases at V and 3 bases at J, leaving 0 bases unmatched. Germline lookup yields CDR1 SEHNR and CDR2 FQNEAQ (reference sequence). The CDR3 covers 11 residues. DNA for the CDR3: TGTGCCAGCCAGGGGGACTATGGCTACACCTTC. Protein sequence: CASQGDYGYTF.

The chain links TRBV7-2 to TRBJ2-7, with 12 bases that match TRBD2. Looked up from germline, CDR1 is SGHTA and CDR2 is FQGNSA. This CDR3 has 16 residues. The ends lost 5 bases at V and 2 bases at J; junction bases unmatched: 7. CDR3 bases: TGTGCCAGCAGCCCCCGGACTAGCGGGGCCCCCTACGAGCAGTACTTC. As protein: CASSPRTSGAPYEQYF.

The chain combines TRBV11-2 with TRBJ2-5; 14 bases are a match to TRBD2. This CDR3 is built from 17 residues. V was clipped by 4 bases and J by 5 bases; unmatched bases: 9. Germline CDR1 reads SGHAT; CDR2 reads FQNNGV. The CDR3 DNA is TGTGCCAGCAGCTCCGCCCAGACTAGCGGGAGGGCTGAGACCCAGTACTTC. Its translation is CASSSAQTSGRAETQYF.

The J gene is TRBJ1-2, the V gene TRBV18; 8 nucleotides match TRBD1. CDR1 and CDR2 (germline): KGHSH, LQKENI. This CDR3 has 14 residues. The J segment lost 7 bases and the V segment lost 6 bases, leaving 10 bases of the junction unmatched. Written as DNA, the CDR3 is TGTGCCAGCTCGGAGACAGGGGCACCCGGTGGCTACACCTTC. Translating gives CASSETGAPGGYTF. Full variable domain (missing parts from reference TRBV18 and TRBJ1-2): NAGVMQNPRHLVRRRGQEARLRCSPMKGHSHVYWYRQLPEEGLKFMVYLQKENIIDESGMPKERFSAEFPKEGPSILRIQQVVRGDSAAYFCASSETGAPGGYTFGSGTRLTVV.

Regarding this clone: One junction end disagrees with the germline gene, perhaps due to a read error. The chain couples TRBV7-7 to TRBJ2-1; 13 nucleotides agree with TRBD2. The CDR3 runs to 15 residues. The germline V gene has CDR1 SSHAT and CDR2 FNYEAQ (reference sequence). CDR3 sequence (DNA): TGTGCTAGCAGCCCCACTAGCGGGGGGGCGGGGGAGCAGTTCTTC. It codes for CASSPTSGGAGEQFF.

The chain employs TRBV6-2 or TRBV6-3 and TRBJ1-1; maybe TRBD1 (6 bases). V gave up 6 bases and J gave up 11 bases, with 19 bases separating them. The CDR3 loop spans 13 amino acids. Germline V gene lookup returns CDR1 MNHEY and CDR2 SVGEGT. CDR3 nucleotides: TGTGCCAGCAGCTTGGGGGCCCTCCCCAGCGCTTTCTTT. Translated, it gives CASSLGALPSAFF.

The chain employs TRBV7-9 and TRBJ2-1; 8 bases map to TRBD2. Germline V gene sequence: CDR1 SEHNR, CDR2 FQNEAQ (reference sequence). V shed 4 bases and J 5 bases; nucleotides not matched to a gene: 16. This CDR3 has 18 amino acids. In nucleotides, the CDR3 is TGTGCCAGCAGCTCCAGACGGCCGCGGGAGGATCCCCACAATGAGCAGTTCTTC. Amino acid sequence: CASSSRRPREDPHNEQFF.

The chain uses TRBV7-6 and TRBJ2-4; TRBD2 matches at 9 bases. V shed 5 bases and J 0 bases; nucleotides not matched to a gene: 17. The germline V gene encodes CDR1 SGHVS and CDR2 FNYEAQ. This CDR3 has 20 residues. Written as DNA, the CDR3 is TGTGCCAGCAGCCCGTTAGGTTCTAGCGGGATGAGACTAGCCAAAAACATTCAGTACTTC. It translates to CASSPLGSSGMRLAKNIQYF.

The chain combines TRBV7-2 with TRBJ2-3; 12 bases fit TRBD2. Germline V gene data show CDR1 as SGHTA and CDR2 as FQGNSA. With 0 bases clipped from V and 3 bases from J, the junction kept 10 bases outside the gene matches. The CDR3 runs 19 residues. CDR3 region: CASSLAASGGGVRTDTQYF. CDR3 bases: TGTGCCAGCAGCTTAGCCGCTAGCGGGGGGGGAGTCCGTACAGATACGCAGTATTTT.

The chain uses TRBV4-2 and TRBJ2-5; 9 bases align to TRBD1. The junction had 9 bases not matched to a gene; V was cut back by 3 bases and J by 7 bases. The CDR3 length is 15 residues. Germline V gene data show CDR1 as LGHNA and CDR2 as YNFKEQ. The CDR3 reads CASSQEDRGRGTQYF. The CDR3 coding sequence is TGTGCCAGCAGCCAGGAGGACAGGGGCAGAGGGACCCAGTACTTC.

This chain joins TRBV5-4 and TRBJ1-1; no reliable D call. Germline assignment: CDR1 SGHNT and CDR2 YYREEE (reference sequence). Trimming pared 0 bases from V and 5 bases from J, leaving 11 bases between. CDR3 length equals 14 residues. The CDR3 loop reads CASSLENRGTEAFF. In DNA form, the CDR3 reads TGTGCCAGCAGCTTGGAGAACCGAGGGACTGAAGCTTTCTTT.

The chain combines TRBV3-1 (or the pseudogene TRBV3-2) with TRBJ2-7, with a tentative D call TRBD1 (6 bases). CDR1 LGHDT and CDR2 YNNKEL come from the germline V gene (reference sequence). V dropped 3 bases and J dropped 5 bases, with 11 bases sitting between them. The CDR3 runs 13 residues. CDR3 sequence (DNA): TGTGCCAGCAGCCACAGGGGAAAGGACGAGCAGTACTTC. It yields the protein CASSHRGKDEQYF.

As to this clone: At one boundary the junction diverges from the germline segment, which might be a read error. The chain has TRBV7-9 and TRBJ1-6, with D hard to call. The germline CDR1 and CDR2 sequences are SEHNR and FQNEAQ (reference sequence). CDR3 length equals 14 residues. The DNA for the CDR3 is TGTGCCAGCAGCTCCCACGCGCCTTATTCACCTCTCCACTTT. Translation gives CASSSHAPYSPLHF.

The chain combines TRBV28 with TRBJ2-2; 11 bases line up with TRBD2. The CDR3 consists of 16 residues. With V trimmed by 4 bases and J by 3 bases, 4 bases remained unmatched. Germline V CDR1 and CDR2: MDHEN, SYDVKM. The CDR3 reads CASSSPGLADTGELFF. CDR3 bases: TGTGCCAGCAGTTCACCGGGACTAGCGGACACCGGGGAGCTGTTTTTT.

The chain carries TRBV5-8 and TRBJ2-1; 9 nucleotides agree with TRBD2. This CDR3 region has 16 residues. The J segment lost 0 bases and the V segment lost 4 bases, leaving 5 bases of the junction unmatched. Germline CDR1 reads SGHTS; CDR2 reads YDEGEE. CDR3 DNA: TGTGCCAGCAGCAGAGGACTAGCGAGCTCCTACAATGAGCAGTTCTTC. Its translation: CASSRGLASSYNEQFF.